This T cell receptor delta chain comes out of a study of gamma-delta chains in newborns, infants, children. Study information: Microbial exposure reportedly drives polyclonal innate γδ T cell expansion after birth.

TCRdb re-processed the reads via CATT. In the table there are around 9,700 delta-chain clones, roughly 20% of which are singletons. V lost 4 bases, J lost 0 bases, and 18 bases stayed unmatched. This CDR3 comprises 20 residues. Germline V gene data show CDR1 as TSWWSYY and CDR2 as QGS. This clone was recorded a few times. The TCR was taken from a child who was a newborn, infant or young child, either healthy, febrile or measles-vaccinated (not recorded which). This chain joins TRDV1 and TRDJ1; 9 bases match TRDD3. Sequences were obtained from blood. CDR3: CALGVFSGGSLRVYTDKLIF. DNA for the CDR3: TGTGCTCTTGGGGTCTTCTCTGGGGGATCCTTACGGGTGTACACCGATAAACTCATCTTT.